This TCR beta chain was sequenced for a study of cytomegalovirus exposure and HLA in healthy donors. Amplification used 60 Vbeta primers and 13 Jbeta primers. The protocol was immunoSEQ multiplex PCR, while the TCRdb copy is restricted to in-frame clones and leaves out a portion. The table lists 160,000 or so clones, 86% of them singletons. Germline V lookup: CDR1 SEHNR, CDR2 FQNEAQ (reference sequence). The CDR3 spans 15 residues. V gave up 5 bases and J gave up 4 bases, with 17 bases separating them. The chain uses TRBV7-9 and TRBJ1-2; tentative D call: TRBD1 (6 bases). This TCR was sampled from a woman younger than 30 in good health and CMV-seronegative. Sequences were obtained from PBMCs. The CDR3 sequence: CASSDTLQGSYGYTF. Written as DNA, the CDR3 is TGTGCCAGCAGCGACACCTTACAGGGAAGCTATGGCTACACCTTC.